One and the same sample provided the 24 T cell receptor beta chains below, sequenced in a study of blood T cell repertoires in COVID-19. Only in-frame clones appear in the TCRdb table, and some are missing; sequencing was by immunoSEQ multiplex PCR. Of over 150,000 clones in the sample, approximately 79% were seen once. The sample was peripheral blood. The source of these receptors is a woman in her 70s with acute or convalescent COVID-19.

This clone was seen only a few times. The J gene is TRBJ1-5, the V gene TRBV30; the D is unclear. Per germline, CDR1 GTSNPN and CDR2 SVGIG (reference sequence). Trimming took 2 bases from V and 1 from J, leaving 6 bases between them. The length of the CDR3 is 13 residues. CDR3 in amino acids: CAWSLSSNQPQHF. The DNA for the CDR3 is TGTGCCTGGAGTTTAAGCAGCAATCAGCCCCAGCATTTT.

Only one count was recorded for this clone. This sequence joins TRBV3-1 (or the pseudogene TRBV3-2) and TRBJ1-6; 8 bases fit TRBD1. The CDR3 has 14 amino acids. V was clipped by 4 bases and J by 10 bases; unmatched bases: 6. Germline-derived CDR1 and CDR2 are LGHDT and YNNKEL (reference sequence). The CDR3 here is CASSLPGQASPLHF. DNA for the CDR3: TGTGCCAGCAGCCTTCCGGGACAGGCCTCACCCCTCCACTTT.

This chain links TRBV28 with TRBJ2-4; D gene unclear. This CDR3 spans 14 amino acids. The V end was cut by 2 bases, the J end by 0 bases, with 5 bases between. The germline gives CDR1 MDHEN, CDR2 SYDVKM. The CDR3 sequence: CASSLRIAKNIQYF. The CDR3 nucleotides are TGTGCCAGCAGTTTACGTATAGCCAAAAACATTCAGTACTTC. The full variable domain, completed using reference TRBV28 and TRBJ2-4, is DVKVTQSSRYLVKRTGEKVFLECVQDMDHENMFWYRQDPGLGLRLIYFSYDVKMKEKGDIPEGYSVSREKKERFSLILESASTNQTSMYLCASSLRIAKNIQYFGAGTRLSVL.

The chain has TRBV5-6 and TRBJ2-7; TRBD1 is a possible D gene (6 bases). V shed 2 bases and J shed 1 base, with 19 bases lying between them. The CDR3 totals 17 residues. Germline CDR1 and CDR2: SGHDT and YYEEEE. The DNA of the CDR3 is TGTGCCAGCAGCTTCCGACCCGGACAGAAGGAGTCCTACGAGCAGTACTTC. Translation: CASSFRPGQKESYEQYF. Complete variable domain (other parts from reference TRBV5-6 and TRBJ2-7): DAGVTQSPTHLIKTRGQQVTLRCSPKSGHDTVSWYQQALGQGPQFIFQYYEEEERQRGNFPDRFSGHQFPNYSSELNVNALLLGDSALYLCASSFRPGQKESYEQYFGPGTRLTVT.

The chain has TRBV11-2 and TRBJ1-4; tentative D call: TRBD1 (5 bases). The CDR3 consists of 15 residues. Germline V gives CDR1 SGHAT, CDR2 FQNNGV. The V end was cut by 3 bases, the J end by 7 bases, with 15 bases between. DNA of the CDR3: TGTGCCAGCAGCTTTTTGTCCAGGGAAGGTGAAAAACTGTTTTTT. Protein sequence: CASSFLSREGEKLFF.

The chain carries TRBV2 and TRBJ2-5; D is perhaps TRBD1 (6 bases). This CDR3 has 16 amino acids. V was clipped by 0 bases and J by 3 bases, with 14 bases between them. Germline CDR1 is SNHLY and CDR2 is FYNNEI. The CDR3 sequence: CASSEARTGLEETQYF. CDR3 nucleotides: TGTGCCAGCAGTGAAGCACGTACAGGGTTGGAAGAGACCCAGTACTTC.

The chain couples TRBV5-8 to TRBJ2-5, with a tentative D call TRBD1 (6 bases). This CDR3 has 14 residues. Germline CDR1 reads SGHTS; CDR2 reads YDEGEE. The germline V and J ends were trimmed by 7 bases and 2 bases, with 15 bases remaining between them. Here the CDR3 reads CASPNLRGQETQYF. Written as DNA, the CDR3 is TGTGCCAGCCCGAACCTCAGGGGACAAGAGACCCAGTACTTC. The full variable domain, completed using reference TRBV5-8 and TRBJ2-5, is EAGVTQSPTHLIKTRGQQATLRCSPISGHTSVYWYQQALGLGLQFLLWYDEGEERNRGNFPPRFSGRQFPNYSSELNVNALELEDSALYLCASPNLRGQETQYFGPGTRLLVL.

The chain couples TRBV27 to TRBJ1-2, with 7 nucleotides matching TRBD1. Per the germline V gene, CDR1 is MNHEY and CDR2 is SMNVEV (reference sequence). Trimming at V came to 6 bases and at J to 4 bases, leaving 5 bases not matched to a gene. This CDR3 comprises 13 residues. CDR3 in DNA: TGTGCCAGCAGCCCGACAGGGACCTATGGCTACACCTTC. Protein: CASSPTGTYGYTF.

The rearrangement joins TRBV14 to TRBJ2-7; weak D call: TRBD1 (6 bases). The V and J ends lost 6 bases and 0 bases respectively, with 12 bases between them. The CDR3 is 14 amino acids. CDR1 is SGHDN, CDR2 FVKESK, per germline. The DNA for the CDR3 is TGTGCCAGCAGACCACAGGGAACCTCCTACGAGCAGTACTTC. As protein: CASRPQGTSYEQYF. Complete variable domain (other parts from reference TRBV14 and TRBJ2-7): EAGVTQFPSHSVIEKGQTVTLRCDPISGHDNLYWYRRVMGKEIKFLLHFVKESKQDESGMPNNRFLAERTGGTYSTLKVQPAELEDSGVYFCASRPQGTSYEQYFGPGTRLTVT.

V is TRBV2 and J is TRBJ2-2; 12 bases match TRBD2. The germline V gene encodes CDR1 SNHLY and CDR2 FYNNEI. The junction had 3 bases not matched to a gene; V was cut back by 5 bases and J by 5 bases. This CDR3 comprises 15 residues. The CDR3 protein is CASSPTSGGTGELFF. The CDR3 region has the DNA TGTGCCAGCAGTCCCACTAGCGGGGGGACCGGGGAGCTGTTTTTT.

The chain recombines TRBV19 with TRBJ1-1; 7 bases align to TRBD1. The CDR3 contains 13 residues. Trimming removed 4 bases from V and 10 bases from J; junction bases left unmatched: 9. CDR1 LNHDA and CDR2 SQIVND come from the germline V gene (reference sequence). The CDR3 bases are TGTGCCAGTAGTACCGAATACAGGGGAGGAGCTTTCTTT. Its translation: CASSTEYRGGAFF.

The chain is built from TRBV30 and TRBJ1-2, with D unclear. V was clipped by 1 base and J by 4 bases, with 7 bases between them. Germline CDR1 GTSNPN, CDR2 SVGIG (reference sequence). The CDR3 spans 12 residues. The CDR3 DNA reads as TGTGCCTGGAGTGGATCAGGCTATGGCTACACCTTC. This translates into CAWSGSGYGYTF.

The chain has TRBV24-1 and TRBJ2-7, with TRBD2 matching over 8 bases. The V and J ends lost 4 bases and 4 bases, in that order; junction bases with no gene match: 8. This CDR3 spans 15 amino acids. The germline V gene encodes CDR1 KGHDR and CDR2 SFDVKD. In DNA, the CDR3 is TGTGCCACCAGTGAGGCCGGGACTAGGGCATACGAGCAGTACTTC. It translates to CATSEAGTRAYEQYF.

This chain's CDR3 is CASSKKGQGIPYGYTF. DNA of the CDR3: TGTGCCAGCAGCAAAAAGGGCCAGGGGATCCCTTATGGCTACACCTTC. V is TRBV21-1 and J is TRBJ1-2; the table's D gene call, TRBD1, was not cross checked with the DNA. TRBV21-1 is a documented pseudogene. The CDR3 has 16 amino acids.

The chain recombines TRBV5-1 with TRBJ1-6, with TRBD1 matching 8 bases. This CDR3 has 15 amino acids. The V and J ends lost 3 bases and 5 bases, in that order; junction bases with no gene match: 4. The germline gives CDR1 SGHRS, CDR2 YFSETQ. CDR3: CASSSGQGDNSPLHF. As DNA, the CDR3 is TGCGCCAGCAGCTCAGGACAGGGAGATAATTCACCCCTCCACTTT.

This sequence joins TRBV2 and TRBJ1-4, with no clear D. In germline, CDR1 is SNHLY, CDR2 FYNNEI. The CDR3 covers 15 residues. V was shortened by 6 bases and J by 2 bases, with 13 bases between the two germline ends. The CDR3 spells CASRPEEGTNEKLFF. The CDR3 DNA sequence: TGTGCCAGCAGGCCCGAAGAGGGCACTAATGAAAAACTGTTTTTT.

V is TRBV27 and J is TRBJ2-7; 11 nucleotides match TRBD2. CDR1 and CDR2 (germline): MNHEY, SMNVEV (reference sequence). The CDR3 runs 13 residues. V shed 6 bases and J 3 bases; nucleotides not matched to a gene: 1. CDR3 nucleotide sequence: TGTGCCAGCAGAGGACTAGCGGGCTACGAGCAGTACTTC. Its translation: CASRGLAGYEQYF.

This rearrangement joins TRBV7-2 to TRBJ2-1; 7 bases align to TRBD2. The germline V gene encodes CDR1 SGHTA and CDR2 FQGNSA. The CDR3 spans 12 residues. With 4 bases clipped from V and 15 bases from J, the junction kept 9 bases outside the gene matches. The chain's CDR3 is CASSSRGSLPFF. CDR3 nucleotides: TGTGCCAGCAGCTCACGCGGGAGTCTTCCGTTCTTC.

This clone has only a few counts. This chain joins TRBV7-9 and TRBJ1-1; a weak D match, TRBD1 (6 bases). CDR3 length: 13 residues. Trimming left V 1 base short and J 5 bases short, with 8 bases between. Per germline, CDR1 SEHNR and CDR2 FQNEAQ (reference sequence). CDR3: CASSLVQGTEAFF. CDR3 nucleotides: TGTGCCAGCAGCTTAGTGCAGGGGACTGAAGCTTTCTTT.

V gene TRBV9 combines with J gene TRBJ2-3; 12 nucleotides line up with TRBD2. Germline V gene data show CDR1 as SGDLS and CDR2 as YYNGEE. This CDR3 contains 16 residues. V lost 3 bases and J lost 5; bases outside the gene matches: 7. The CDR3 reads CASSGRLAGDQDTQYF. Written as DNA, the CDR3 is TGTGCCAGCAGCGGAAGACTAGCGGGAGATCAAGATACGCAGTATTTT.

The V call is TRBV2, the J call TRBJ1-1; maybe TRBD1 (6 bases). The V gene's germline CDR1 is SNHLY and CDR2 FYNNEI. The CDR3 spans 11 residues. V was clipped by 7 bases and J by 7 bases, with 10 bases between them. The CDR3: CASNRGSEAFF. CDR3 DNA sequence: TGTGCCAGCAATAGGGGGAGTGAAGCTTTCTTT.

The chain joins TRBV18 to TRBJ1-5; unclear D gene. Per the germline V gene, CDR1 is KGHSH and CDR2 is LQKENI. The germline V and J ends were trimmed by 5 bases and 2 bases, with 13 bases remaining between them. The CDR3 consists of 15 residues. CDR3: CASSYSGSGNQPQHF. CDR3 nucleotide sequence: TGTGCCAGCTCATACTCGGGAAGCGGCAATCAGCCCCAGCATTTT.

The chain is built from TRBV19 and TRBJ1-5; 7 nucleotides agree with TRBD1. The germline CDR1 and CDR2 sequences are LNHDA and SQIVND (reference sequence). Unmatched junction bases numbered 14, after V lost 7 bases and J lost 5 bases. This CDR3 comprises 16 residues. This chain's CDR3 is CASTPRTGVSHQPQHF. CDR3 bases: TGTGCCAGTACCCCTAGAACAGGGGTCTCCCATCAGCCCCAGCATTTT.

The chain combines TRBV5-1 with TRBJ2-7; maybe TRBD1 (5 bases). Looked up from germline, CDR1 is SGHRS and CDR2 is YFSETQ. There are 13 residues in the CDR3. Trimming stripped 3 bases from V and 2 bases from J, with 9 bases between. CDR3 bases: TGCGCCAGCAGCTCACAGGTCACCTACGAGCAGTACTTC. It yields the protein CASSSQVTYEQYF.